This TCR beta chain is from a study of OX40 agonist ivuxolimab in advanced cancers. Study-wide background: Clinicians treated patients with ivuxolimab, an agonistic anti-OX40 (CD134) antibody. General study results and limits: The study observed clonal expansion of CD4+ and CD8+ blood T cells by week 6 at 0.1 to 3.0 mg/kg. Researchers did not establish what antigens the expanded peripheral T cells target.

Profiled with immunoSEQ multiplex PCR; TCRdb holds only in-frame clones, not every one. Found here are fewer than 60,000 clones, just over 90% of them singletons; the top ten hold roughly 12%. Remarks on this clone: The antigen is undetermined.

V lost 0 bases to trimming and J lost 0 bases, with 7 bases between them. The CDR3 is 15 amino acids. The germline V gene has CDR1 SGDLS and CDR2 YYNGEE. The J gene is TRBJ2-4, the V gene TRBV9; D is undetermined. The sequence was collected from an adult with an advanced solid tumor such as melanoma, head and neck, liver or kidney cancer. Sequencing was performed on CD4+ or CD8+ T cells sorted from blood, taken in a trial of the OX40 agonist ivuxolimab. The CDR3 DNA follows: TGTGCCAGCAGCGTAGACGCTCTAGCCAAAAACATTCAGTACTTC. Translating it yields CASSVDALAKNIQYF.